A selection of T cell receptor beta chains follows, all from one sample in a study of blood T cell repertoires in COVID-19. Some clones are missing from TCRdb's copy, which holds only in-frame ones; the method was immunoSEQ multiplex PCR. Of under 450,000 clones listed, more than 75% are singletons. Sequencing used peripheral blood. Receptor source: a human donor with acute or convalescent COVID-19. The donor label of this sample is uncertain. Both conserved end residues are part of each CDR3. A D gene is named only where the DNA matches it firmly. Part of the rows lack a size; the others show once, few, many or a class for expanded clones.

>TRBV15|-|-|14|TRBJ1-1
TGTGCCACCAGCAGAGTAGGGGTGAACACTGAAGCTTTCTTT
CATSRVGVNTEAFF
>TRBV2|-|-|13|TRBJ1-2
TGTGCCAGTTCGGTCGTGTTCTCTGCTGGCTACACCTTC
CASSVVFSAGYTF
>TRBV7-9|once|-|14|TRBJ1-5
TGTGCCACCTCAGGGGAGTTACCTAATCAGCCCCAGCATTTT
CATSGELPNQPQHF
>TRBV9|once|-|14|TRBJ2-3
TGTGCCAGCAGCGCGGACTTTCCCACAGATACGCAGTATTTT
CASSADFPTDTQYF
>TRBV6-1|few|TRBD1|15|TRBJ1-2
TGTGCCAGCAGTGAAGGCGGGACAGCAGACTATGGCTACACCTTC
CASSEGGTADYGYTF
>TRBV18|-|TRBD2|16|TRBJ2-3
TGTGCCAGCTCACCACAAAAGGGACTACCCACAGATACGCAGTATTTT
CASSPQKGLPTDTQYF
>TRBV30|-|TRBD1|15|TRBJ2-2
TGTGCCTGGCGACGGACAGGGTCGAACACCGGGGAGCTGTTTTTT
CAWRRTGSNTGELFF
>TRBV5-4|-|TRBD2|19|TRBJ2-7
TGTGCCAGCAGCTTGAGCCTTGGACTAGCGGTTCCTCTCTCCTACGAGCAGTACTTC
CASSLSLGLAVPLSYEQYF
>TRBV10-2|-|-|15|TRBJ2-4
TGCGCCAGCAGTGATGGCACGACAGGCAAAAACATTCAGTACTTC
CASSDGTTGKNIQYF
>TRBV7-2|-|TRBD1|15|TRBJ1-5
TGTGCCAGCAGCTCTACAGGGGGAATAAATCAGCCCCAGCATTTT
CASSSTGGINQPQHF
>TRBV5-1|-|TRBD1|13|TRBJ1-1
TGCGCCAGCAGCTTGGGACAGGGGGCCCGGGCTTTCTTT
CASSLGQGARAFF
>TRBV6-5|-|TRBD1|14|TRBJ2-5
TGTGCCAGCATTCTTGACAGGGGAAAAGAGACCCAGTACTTC
CASILDRGKETQYF
>TRBV5-1|-|-|16|TRBJ1-5
TGCGCCAGCAGCTTGTTGCAGGCGAAGAGCAATCAGCCCCAGCATTTT
CASSLLQAKSNQPQHF
>TRBV9|few|TRBD1|16|TRBJ2-2
TGTGCCAGCAGCGTAGGGGACAGGGGGCTCACCGGGGAGCTGTTTTTT
CASSVGDRGLTGELFF
>TRBV3-1/TRBV3-2|-|-|16|TRBJ2-2
TGTGCCAGCAGCCAAGAAGCGGGTTTAAACACCGGGGAGCTGTTTTTT
CASSQEAGLNTGELFF
>TRBV14|-|TRBD1|15|TRBJ1-2
TGTGCCAGCAGCCCCACAAGCCCGGGACAGGGTCATCACACCTTC
CASSPTSPGQGHHTF
>TRBV6-1|-|-|15|TRBJ2-7
TGTGCCAGCAGGGACACCTCACTCACGGCACACGAGCAGTACTTC
CASRDTSLTAHEQYF
>TRBV28|-|-|13|TRBJ1-6
TGTGCCAGTGTTAGCCACTATAATTCACCCCTCCACTTT
CASVSHYNSPLHF
>TRBV5-1|once|TRBD2|16|TRBJ2-1
TGCGCCAGCAGCCCGATAGCGGGAGGGAAAAACAATGAGCAGTTCTTC
CASSPIAGGKNNEQFF
>TRBV7-2|once|TRBD2|16|TRBJ2-2
TGTGCCAGCAGCTCTACGGGACTACTCAACACCGGGGAGCTGTTTTTT
CASSSTGLLNTGELFF
>TRBV4-1|-|TRBD1|17|TRBJ1-5
TGCGCCAGCAGCCCAGGGACGGACAGGAAACCTAATCAGCCCCAGCATTTT
CASSPGTDRKPNQPQHF
>TRBV5-1|-|TRBD1|14|TRBJ1-4
TGCGCCAGCAGCTCGGACAGGGGTGGTGAAAAACTGTTTTTT
CASSSDRGGEKLFF
>TRBV30|-|TRBD1|15|TRBJ1-1
TGTGCCTGGGAGGACAGGGGTCGTATCGGGACTGAAGCTTTCTTT
CAWEDRGRIGTEAFF
>TRBV6-2/TRBV6-3|-|-|13|TRBJ2-2
TGTGCCAGCAGCCGTCAGTGGACCGGGGAGCTGTTTTTT
CASSRQWTGELFF
>TRBV28|once|-|13|TRBJ1-2
TGTGCCAGCAGTAGCGGGCCAAACTATGGCTACACCTTC
CASSSGPNYGYTF
>TRBV7-9|-|TRBD1|17|TRBJ2-1
TGTGCCAGCAGCTTAGTCTTCGGGACAGGGATGAAAAATGAGCAGTTCTTC
CASSLVFGTGMKNEQFF